This TCR beta chain stems from a study of regulatory T cells in long-lasting Graves disease (dated by TCRdb to 2020 to 2022). Context from the whole study: Antithyroid drugs had been taken for less than 3 months by newly diagnosed Graves' disease patients. This study used TCR sequencing and RNA sequencing of peripheral blood to compare persistent Graves' disease patients against newly diagnosed Graves' disease patients. The study took place in China and was registered as a clinical trial. A total of around 35 samples were covered by TCR sequencing, comprising around 13 persistent and roughly 20 newly diagnosed Graves' disease patients.

The CDR1 and CDR2 encoded by the germline V gene (reference sequence) are SEHNR and FQNEAQ. The CDR3 sequence holds 14 residues, the cysteine and phenylalanine included. Just CDR3 DNA is preserved here, 42 bases in frame from base 1. The V end gives up 8 bases and the J end 1 base, leaving 6 bases in the junction not matched to a gene. As concerns this clonotype: The antigen it recognizes is unknown. No quality values exist for individual bases; no much larger clone is one base distant.

The investigation overall reported the following: TRBV28, TRBJ1-2 and TRBJ2-5 were preferentially used in persistent disease, while TRBV20-1 and TRBJ2-1 were favored in newly diagnosed disease. Persistent patients shared more public clonotypes among themselves (around 3,000) than newly diagnosed patients did (approximately 900). The authors acknowledged the small sample size as a limitation that may reduce accuracy. Compared with newly diagnosed patients, persistent Graves' disease patients had lower TCR Shannon entropy and fewer highly expanded clones, which suggests clonal expansion. Peripheral blood alone was examined, since thyroid tissue, which constituted the primary lesion, could not be accessed. Sequencing and analysis were limited to the TCR beta chain.

Receptor amplification or capture employed multiplex PCR. The sequencer listed for this sample is Illumina HiSeq 4000. iRepertoire HTBI primers and Arm-PCR amplification of CDR3 regions were used to construct TCR beta libraries. Before sequencing, the PCR products went through gel purification. The original methods were these. Across samples, 60 to 80 TRBV and roughly 13 TRBJ segments were identified and used for gene usage analysis of CDR3 amino acid clonotypes. Filtered high-quality paired reads were merged into contigs using COPE and FqMerger. Contigs were aligned with BLAST to IMGT TRBV, TRBD and TRBJ reference genes, and CDR3 was defined per IMGT. Clonotypes above 0.1% frequency were classified as highly expanded clones. Shannon entropy served as the measure of repertoire diversity, while the Gini coefficient captured V-J evenness. Clonotypes shared by more than one individual were considered public. TCRdb cleaned the public reads at Q25 with fastp, built clones with MiXCR and kept in-frame beta chains. One record per CDR3 amino acid sequence lists the most common genes and DNA. V and J calls and clone size were set by TCRdb, not the authors. This sample lists 350,000 to 550,000 distinct CDR3 sequences; 14% to 15% were detected once. The ten largest account for approximately 15% of the sample.

In the paper's terms, the time point label means: newly diagnosed GD, antithyroid drugs for less than 3 months. For both TCR sequencing and RNA sequencing, RNA was extracted from PBMCs using TRIzol. The diagnosis of Graves' disease followed American Thyroid Association guidelines. Recruitment of patients was carried out at an endocrinology department in Xi'an, China. Each patient gave approximately 9.7 milliliters of peripheral blood, collected in an EDTA anticoagulant tube. Ficoll Paque Plus density gradient separation was used to isolate PBMCs, and no further T cell sorting was performed. RNA quality was checked with an Agilent 2100 Bioanalyzer and agarose gel, and concentration with a NanoDrop 2000. These sequences were also reported in another study, on T cells in Graves' hyperthyroidism and ophthalmopathy. As described in the second report: A patient counted as having stable Graves' hyperthyroidism if no progression to ophthalmopathy occurred over 18 months of follow-up. Hyperthyroidism patients were newly diagnosed, had a disease duration of under 2 months, and were aged 18 to 65 years. Exclusion was applied to patients with uncontrolled infections, other autoimmune diseases, pregnancy or lactation. Diagnoses relied on clinical symptoms, serum thyroxine and TRAb, thyroid ultrasound and orbital computed tomography. The TCR CDR3 was subjected to a first round of RT-PCR using the HTBI primer set and the Qiagen OneStep RT-PCR kit. Most expanded thyroid clonotypes (frequency above 0.001) were also detected in blood, suggesting blood repertoires may reflect thyroid immune responses. A 13 V-J signature model separated ophthalmopathy from stable hyperthyroidism, with approximately 87% sensitivity and roughly 81% specificity in cross-validation and 80%/75% in testing. In validation, progression to ophthalmopathy was predicted by the model with 70% to 71% sensitivity and 72.22% specificity, a median of 6.5 months before onset. TCR V-J signatures able to tell the groups apart were searched for in a discovery cohort of 100 patients, of whom more than 40 had Graves' ophthalmopathy and 57 had stable Graves' hyperthyroidism. Prospective prediction of ophthalmopathy was tested in an independent validation cohort consisting of under 20 hyperthyroidism patients and more than 15 patients who later progressed to ophthalmopathy. The approximately 95 discovery patients were divided at random into training and test sets in a 7:3 ratio. The study also compared thyroid tissue and blood T-cell repertoires from roughly 6 Graves' hyperthyroidism patients. Following sampling, methimazole starting at 30 mg daily was given to hyperthyroidism patients, and high-dose intravenous methylprednisolone was given to ophthalmopathy patients. A second multiplex PCR round built the libraries, followed by size selection and purification. The libraries were sequenced on an Illumina HiSeq2000 using paired-end 100 bp reads. SOAPnuke was used to process the raw data, with reads discarded if the reads contained adapters or uncalled bases, had a mean Phred below 15, or lacked an exact constant-primer or identifier match. High-quality paired reads were merged using COPE v1.2.5, and each unique nucleotide sequence was defined as a clonotype. Clonotypes were aligned to IMGT TRBV, TRBD and TRBJ reference segments using MiTCR v1.1. The analysis included only V-J combinations with a frequency above 0.0001, which together covered roughly 99% of the repertoires. A TCS score was defined as the ratio between F50 (clonal expansion) and ExV (chaos), using BLOSUM62-based TCRdist between CDR3 peptides within each V-J. Welch's t-statistics and random forest reduced fewer than 550 V-J features to 13, which were used in a naive Bayes classifier (R e1071). No statistical method was used to fix the sample size in advance, and group allocation was not hidden from the investigators. The paper reports TCR Vbeta CDR3 sequencing of approximately 140 peripheral blood samples: around 41 ophthalmopathy, 75 to 80 hyperthyroidism and around 17 progressor patients.

Recombination connected TRBV7-9 to TRBJ2-7, and TRBD1 matches 9 of the central bases. The TCR comes from a woman aged 25 to 45 with Graves disease. Donor details come from another sample of the same person, matched by shared clones. The material was peripheral blood mononuclear cells (PBMCs), obtained at new diagnosis, from a patient treated with antithyroid drugs. The CDR3 protein is CASEDRGSSYEQYF. The DNA sequence is given as TGTGCCAGCGAGGACAGGGGATCGTCCTACGAGCAGTACTTC.